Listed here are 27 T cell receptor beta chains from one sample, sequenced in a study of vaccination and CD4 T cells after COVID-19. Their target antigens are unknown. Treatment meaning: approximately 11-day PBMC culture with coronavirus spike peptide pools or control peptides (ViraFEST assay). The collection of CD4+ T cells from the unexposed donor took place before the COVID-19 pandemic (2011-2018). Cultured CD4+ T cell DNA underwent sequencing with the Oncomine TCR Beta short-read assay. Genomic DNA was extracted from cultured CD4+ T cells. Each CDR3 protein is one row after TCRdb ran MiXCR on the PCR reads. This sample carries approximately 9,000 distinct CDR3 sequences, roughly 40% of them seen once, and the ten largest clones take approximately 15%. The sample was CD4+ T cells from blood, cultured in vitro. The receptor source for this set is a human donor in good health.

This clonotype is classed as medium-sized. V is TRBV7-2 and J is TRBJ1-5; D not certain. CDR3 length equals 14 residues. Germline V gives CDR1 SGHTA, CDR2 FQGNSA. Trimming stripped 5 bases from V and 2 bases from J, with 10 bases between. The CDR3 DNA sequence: TGTGCCAGCAGCCTAAAGGGAGGCAATCAGCCCCAGCATTTT. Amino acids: CASSLKGGNQPQHF.

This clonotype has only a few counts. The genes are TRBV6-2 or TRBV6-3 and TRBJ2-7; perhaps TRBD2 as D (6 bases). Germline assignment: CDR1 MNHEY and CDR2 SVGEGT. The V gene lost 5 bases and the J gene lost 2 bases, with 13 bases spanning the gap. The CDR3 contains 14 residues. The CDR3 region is CASSLGGATYEQYF. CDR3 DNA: TGTGCCAGCAGTCTCGGGGGAGCTACCTACGAGCAGTACTTC.

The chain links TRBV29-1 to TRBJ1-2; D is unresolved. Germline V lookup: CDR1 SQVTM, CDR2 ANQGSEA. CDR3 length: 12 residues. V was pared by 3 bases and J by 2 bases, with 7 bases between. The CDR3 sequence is CSVEVDNYGYTF. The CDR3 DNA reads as TGCAGCGTTGAGGTCGACAACTATGGCTACACCTTC.

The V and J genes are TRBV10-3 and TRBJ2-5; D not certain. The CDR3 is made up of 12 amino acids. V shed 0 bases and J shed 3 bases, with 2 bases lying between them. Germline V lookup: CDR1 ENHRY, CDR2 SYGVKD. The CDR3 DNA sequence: TGTGCCATCAGTGAGTCCGAAGAGACCCAGTACTTC. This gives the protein CAISESEETQYF.

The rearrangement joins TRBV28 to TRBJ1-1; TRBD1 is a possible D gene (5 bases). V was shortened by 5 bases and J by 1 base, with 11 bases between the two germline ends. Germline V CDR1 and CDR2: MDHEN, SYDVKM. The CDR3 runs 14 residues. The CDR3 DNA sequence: TGTGCCAGCAGTATCCAGGGCAGGAACACTGAAGCTTTCTTT. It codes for CASSIQGRNTEAFF.

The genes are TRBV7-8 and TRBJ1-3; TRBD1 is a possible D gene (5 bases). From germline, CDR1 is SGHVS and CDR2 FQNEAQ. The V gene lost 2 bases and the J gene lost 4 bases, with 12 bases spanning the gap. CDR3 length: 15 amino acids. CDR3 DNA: TGTGCCAGCAGCTTATGGGGAGGGGCAGGAAACACCATATATTTT. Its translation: CASSLWGGAGNTIYF.

The CDR3 spells CASSLGRAIETQYF. For the CDR3, the DNA is TGTGCCAGCAGCTTAGGGCGGGCGATAGAGACCCAGTACTTC. The chain joins TRBV7-8 to TRBJ2-5, with D possibly matching TRBD2 (5 bases). The V end lost 1 base, the J end lost 4 bases, and 10 bases lay between the germline ends. Germline V gene data show CDR1 as SGHVS and CDR2 as FQNEAQ. The CDR3 loop spans 14 amino acids.

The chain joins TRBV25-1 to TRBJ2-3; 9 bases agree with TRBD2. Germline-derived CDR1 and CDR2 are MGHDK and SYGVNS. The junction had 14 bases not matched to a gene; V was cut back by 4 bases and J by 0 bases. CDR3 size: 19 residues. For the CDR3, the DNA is TGTGCCAGCAGTGCCCAGGTGGGGGGACTAGCTGTTAGCACAGATACGCAGTATTTT. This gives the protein CASSAQVGGLAVSTDTQYF.

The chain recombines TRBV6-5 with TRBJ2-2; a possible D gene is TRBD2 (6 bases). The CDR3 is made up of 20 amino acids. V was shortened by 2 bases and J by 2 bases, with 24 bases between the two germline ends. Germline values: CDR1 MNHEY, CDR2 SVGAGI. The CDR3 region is CASSYRGAIPGTPNTGELFF. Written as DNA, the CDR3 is TGTGCCAGCAGTTACAGAGGTGCGATTCCGGGGACTCCCAACACCGGGGAGCTGTTTTTT.

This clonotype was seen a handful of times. CDR3 DNA sequence: TGTGCCAGCAGCACCAGACAGGGGAATGAGCAGTTCTTC. It encodes CASSTRQGNEQFF. The V gene is TRBV7-8, the J gene TRBJ2-1; 8 bases fit TRBD1. The CDR3 loop spans 13 amino acids. CDR1 and CDR2 (germline): SGHVS, FQNEAQ. Germline trimming cut 5 bases from V and 7 bases from J; bases unmatched to any gene: 4.

This CDR3 is CASSLLAGIGTGELFF. As DNA, the CDR3 is TGTGCCAGCAGCTTACTAGCGGGAATAGGCACCGGGGAGCTGTTTTTT. The chain combines TRBV7-9 with TRBJ2-2; 9 bases are shared with TRBD2. V dropped 2 bases and J dropped 4; count of bases not matched to a gene: 5. CDR3 size: 16 residues. The germline gives CDR1 SEHNR, CDR2 FQNEAQ (reference sequence).

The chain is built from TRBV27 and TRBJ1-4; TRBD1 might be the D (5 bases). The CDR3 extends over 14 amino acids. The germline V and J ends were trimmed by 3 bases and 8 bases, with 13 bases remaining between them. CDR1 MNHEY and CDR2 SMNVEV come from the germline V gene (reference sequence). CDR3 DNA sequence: TGTGCCAGCAGTTTCCGTCGACAGACCGAAAAACTGTTTTTT. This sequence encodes CASSFRRQTEKLFF.

The CDR3 coding sequence is TGCAGTGGGACCGACAGGGGCACTAATGAAAAACTGTTTTTT. It codes for CSGTDRGTNEKLFF. The rearrangement joins TRBV20-1 to TRBJ1-4; 8 nucleotides line up with TRBD1. The V gene's germline CDR1 is DFQATT and CDR2 SNEGSKA (reference sequence). After removal of 7 bases from V and 2 bases from J, the junction contained 6 bases not matched to a gene. This CDR3 contains 14 residues.

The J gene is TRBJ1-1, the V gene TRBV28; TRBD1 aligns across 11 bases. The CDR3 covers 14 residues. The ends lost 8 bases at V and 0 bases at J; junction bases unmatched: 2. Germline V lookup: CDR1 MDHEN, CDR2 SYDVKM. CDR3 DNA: TGTGCCAGCGGACAGGGGGCCTTGAACACTGAAGCTTTCTTT. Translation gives CASGQGALNTEAFF.

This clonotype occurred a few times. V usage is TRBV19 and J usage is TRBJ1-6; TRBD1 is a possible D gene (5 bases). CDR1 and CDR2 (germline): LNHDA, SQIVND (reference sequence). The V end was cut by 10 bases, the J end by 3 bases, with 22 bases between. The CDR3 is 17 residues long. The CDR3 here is CATRSPALGGYNSPLHF. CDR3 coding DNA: TGTGCCACTCGGAGTCCCGCGCTCGGGGGCTATAATTCACCCCTCCACTTT.

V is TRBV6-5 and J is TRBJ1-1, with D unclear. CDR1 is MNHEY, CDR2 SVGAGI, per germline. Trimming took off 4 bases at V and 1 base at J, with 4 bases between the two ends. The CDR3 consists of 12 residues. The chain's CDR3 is CASSSTNTEAFF. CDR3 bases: TGTGCCAGCAGTTCAACGAACACTGAAGCTTTCTTT.

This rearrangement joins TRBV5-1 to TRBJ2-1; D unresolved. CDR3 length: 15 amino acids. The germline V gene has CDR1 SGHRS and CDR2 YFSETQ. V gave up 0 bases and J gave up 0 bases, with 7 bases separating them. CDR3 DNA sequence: TGCGCCAGCAGCTTGGACACCAGCTCCTACAATGAGCAGTTCTTC. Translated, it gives CASSLDTSSYNEQFF.

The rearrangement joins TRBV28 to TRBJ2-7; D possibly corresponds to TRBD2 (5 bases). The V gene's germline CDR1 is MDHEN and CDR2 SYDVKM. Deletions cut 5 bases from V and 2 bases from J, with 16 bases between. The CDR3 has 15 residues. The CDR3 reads CASSATKQKAYEQYF. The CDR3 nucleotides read TGTGCCAGCAGTGCGACTAAGCAGAAGGCCTACGAGCAGTACTTC.

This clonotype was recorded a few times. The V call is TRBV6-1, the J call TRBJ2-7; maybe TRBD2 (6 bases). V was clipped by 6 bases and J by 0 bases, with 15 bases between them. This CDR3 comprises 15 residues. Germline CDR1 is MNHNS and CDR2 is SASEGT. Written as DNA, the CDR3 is TGTGCCAGCAGCCTGGGGGGTAGGAGCTCCTACGAGCAGTACTTC. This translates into CASSLGGRSSYEQYF.

The CDR3 is CATPTGSSGNLTDTQYF. The CDR3 DNA follows: TGTGCCACCCCGACCGGGTCTAGCGGGAATTTGACAGATACGCAGTATTTT. The V gene is TRBV21-1, the J gene TRBJ2-3; TRBD2, the table's D call, was not compared with the DNA. TRBV21-1 is designated a pseudogene. The CDR3 length is 17 residues.

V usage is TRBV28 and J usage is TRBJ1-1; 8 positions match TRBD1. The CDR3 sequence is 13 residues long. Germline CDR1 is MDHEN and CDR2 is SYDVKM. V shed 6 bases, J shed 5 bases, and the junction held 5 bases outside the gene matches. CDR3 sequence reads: CASRPQGGTEAFF. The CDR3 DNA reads TGTGCCAGCAGACCACAGGGGGGAACTGAAGCTTTCTTT.

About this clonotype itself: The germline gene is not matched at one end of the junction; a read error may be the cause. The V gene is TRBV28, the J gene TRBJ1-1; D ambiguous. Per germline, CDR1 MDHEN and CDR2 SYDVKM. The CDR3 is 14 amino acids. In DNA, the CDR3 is TGTGCCGGCAGTTTATCGAGTCGACGGTCGGAAGCTTTCTTT. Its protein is CAGSLSSRRSEAFF.

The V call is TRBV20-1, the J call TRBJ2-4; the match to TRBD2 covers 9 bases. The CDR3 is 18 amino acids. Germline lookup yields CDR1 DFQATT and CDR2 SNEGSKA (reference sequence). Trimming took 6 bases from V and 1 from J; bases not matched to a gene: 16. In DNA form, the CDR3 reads TGCAGTGCAGCCCCGCGGGAGGGCCGTTTGTTGGCCAAAAACATTCAGTACTTC. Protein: CSAAPREGRLLAKNIQYF.

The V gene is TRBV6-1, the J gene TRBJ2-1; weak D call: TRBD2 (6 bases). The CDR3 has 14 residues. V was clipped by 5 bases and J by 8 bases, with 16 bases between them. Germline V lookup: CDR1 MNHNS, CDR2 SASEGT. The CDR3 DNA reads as TGTGCCAGCAGTCCGGCGGCCAGGGAGGATGAGCAGTTCTTC. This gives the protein CASSPAAREDEQFF.

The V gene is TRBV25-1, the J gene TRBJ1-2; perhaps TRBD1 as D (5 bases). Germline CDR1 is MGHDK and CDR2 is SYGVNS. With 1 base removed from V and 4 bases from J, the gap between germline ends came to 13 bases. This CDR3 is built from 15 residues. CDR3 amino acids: CASSESPGISYGYTF. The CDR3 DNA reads TGTGCCAGCAGTGAATCCCCAGGGATTAGCTATGGCTACACCTTC.

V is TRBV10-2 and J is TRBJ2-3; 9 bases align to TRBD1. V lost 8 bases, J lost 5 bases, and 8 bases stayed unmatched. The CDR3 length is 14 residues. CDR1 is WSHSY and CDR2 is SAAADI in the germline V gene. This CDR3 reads CASQRDRAIDTQYF. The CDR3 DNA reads TGCGCCAGCCAACGGGACAGGGCTATAGATACGCAGTATTTT.

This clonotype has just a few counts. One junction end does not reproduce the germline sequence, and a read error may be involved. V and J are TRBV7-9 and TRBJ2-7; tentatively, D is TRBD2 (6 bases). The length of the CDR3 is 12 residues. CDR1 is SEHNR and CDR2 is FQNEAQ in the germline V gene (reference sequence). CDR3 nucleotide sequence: TGTGCCAGCAGCCCCGGGGACTTCTTAGTGGACTTC. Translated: CASSPGDFLVDF.